A selection of T cell receptor beta chains follows, all from one sample in a study of graft-versus-host responses after intestinal transplantation. Clones were read by immunoSEQ multiplex PCR, and TCRdb kept only the in-frame ones, dropping some. The sample contains about 77,000 clones, about 92% of which appear only once. The source was PBMCs, collected 98 days after intestinal transplantation. The origin of the receptors is a human patient who received an intestinal transplant, so some T cells may come from the graft donor. Each CDR3 is given with its conserved first and last residue. The D gene is left open where the match is weak.

V gene	D gene	J gene	CDR3 DNA	CDR3 protein
TRBV5-1	NA	TRBJ2-5	TGCGCCAGCAGCTACGGGGCGGAGACCCAGTACTTC	CASSYGAETQYF
TRBV28	NA	TRBJ1-2	TGTGCCAGCAGTTTAGAAGGGAGGAATGGCTACACCTTC	CASSLEGRNGYTF
TRBV28	NA	TRBJ2-1	TGTGCCAGCAGTTTCGGCACTGACTACAATGAGCAGTTCTTC	CASSFGTDYNEQFF
TRBV18	NA	TRBJ1-4	TGTGCCAGCTCCCCTAGGCCGGCCGACGCAACTAATGAAAAACTGTTTTTT	CASSPRPADATNEKLFF
TRBV10-3	TRBD1	TRBJ2-2	TGTGCCATCAGTGACCAAAGGACAGGGCCGAAGAACACCGGGGAGCTGTTTTTT	CAISDQRTGPKNTGELFF
TRBV15	TRBD1	TRBJ2-5	TGTGCCACCAGCAGGGACGCGGGACAGGGCTACGGAGAGACCCAGTACTTC	CATSRDAGQGYGETQYF
TRBV28	TRBD2	TRBJ2-2	TGTGCCAGCAGTTTTCTCATAGGGGAGGGGATCGGGGAGCTGTTTTTT	CASSFLIGEGIGELFF
TRBV6-1	TRBD1	TRBJ2-5	TGTGCCAGCAGTACAGGACAGGGGGAAGAGACCCAGTACTTC	CASSTGQGEETQYF
TRBV5-8	NA	TRBJ2-7	TGTGCCAGCAGCTTCTACGGAGGCTCCTACGAGCAGTACTTC	CASSFYGGSYEQYF
TRBV5-1	TRBD1	TRBJ2-1	TGCGCCAGCAGCTTGGCAGGGACAGGGTCCCTAAATGAGCAGTTCTTC	CASSLAGTGSLNEQFF
TRBV23-1	NA	TRBJ2-2	TGCGCCAGCAGTTCCCGACAGGCCGGGGAGCTGTTTTTT	CASSSRQAGELFF
TRBV5-1	NA	TRBJ1-2	TGCGCCAGCAGCTTTCGCGGTACGGGAACTAACTATGGCTACACCTTC	CASSFRGTGTNYGYTF
TRBV7-9	NA	TRBJ2-7	TGTGCCAGCAGCTTCGAGGGGTCCTACGAGCAGTACTTC	CASSFEGSYEQYF
TRBV6-5	NA	TRBJ1-3	TGTGCCAGCAGTTACTCTGGGTCTGGAAACACCATATATTTT	CASSYSGSGNTIYF
TRBV27	TRBD2	TRBJ2-6	TGTGCCAGCAGTCCGGGGACTAGCGGGATCTCTGGGGCCAACGTCCTGACTTTC	CASSPGTSGISGANVLTF
TRBV7-4	NA	TRBJ2-1	TGTGCCAGCAGCTTTGGGGGACCGAGCGGTGCGGGTAGGAATGAGCAGTTCTTC	CASSFGGPSGAGRNEQFF
TRBV29-1	NA	TRBJ2-4	TGCAGCGCAGGTTTCCGGGGGGCGGGGAGAAACATTCAGTACTTC	CSAGFRGAGRNIQYF
TRBV9	NA	TRBJ2-7	TGTGCCAGCAGCGGGGGGGAGTGGCCGGGGAGGGAGCAGTACTTC	CASSGGEWPGREQYF
TRBV27	NA	TRBJ1-1	TGTGCCAGCAGGCTATCCCTTCAGGAGTTTAACACTGAAGCTTTCTTT	CASRLSLQEFNTEAFF
TRBV29-1	NA	TRBJ2-1	TGCAGCGGTGGGGCGTGGGTCGCCAATGAGCAGTTCTTC	CSGGAWVANEQFF